This TCR beta chain was identified in a study of vaccination effects on CD4 cells after COVID-19 (dated by TCRdb to the early 2020s). Looking at the study overall: Across the study, the median time from the second dose to post-vaccine sampling was 72 days (range 14 to 241). SARS-CoV-2 spike-specific CD4+ TCR repertoires were compared before and after mRNA vaccination in COVID-19 convalescent patients and in infection-naive vaccine recipients. The full study included ten to eleven COVID-19 convalescent patients and several SARS-CoV-2-naive healthy vaccine recipients. Cultures from other donors in the study were sequenced with the Oncomine TCR Beta short-read assay on an Illumina iSeq 100. Results the study describes overall, beyond this receptor: Clones induced by infection and clones induced by vaccination both contracted markedly at late timepoints after vaccination, which fits with T cell responses waning over time. Among healthy vaccine recipients, nearly all vaccine-induced clones were SARS-CoV-2 mono-reactive, and just 1 of 255 was cross-reactive with common cold coronaviruses. Limitations of the study were the small number of convalescent patients and the absence of early post-infection timepoints.

Libraries were prepared through the immunoSEQ multiplex PCR assay. DNA from the cultured and isolated CD4+ T cells underwent TCR beta CDR3 sequencing. As for the original processing: Non-productive TCR sequences were removed and reads were trimmed to the CDR3 region, keeping CDR3s of at least 7 amino acids. Antigen-specific clonotypes were identified with the MANAFEST web app by comparing expansion in peptide wells against reference cultures. To count as positive, a clone had to show expansion at FDR<0.05 compared with the reference and with all other wells, an odds ratio above 5, and a frequency above 0.1% in two replicate wells. Cross-reactive clonotypes were defined as significantly expanded in SARS-CoV-2 spike wells and in at least one common cold coronavirus spike condition. Levenshtein distance calculated with the stringdist R package was used to assess CDR3 similarity, and unrooted trees were constructed with ape in R 3.6.1. TCRdb's version of the immuneACCESS table is confined to in-frame rearrangements and falls short of the full clone set. An unresolved V gene accounts for under half of the shortfall where checked; the remainder is of unknown origin. The V and J calls and clone size are taken from that table; D and trimming were inferred from the DNA. The sample table holds 84,000 or so clones, of which roughly 80% were seen once. Together, the top ten hold more than 0.85% of the sample.

Of note for this clone: The specificity of this receptor is unknown. Per-base qualities were not stored, and no clone one base away is much larger.

In the ViraFEST assay, PBMC were stimulated with viral peptide pools, and antigen-specific CD4+ T cell clonotypes were then identified by expansion using TCR sequencing. After around 10 days of culture, CD4+ T cells were isolated with the EasySep CD4+ T cell isolation kit. Two doses of either the BNT162b2 or the mRNA-1273 mRNA SARS-CoV-2 vaccine were administered to participants. None of the healthy vaccine recipients had a prior SARS-CoV-2 infection, which was confirmed by nucleocapsid antibody tests that came back negative both before and after vaccination. About 2 million PBMC per well were cultured in IMDM with 5% human AB serum, about 9.4 IU/ml IL-2 and gentamicin, plus 10 ug/ml peptides. Half of the culture medium was replaced with fresh IL-2-containing medium on days 3 and 7. Each peptide stimulation condition was cultured in triplicate wells unless otherwise noted. PBMC were separated from whole blood using Ficoll-Paque Plus gradient centrifugation and were then either cryopreserved at -140C or used fresh. The spike proteins of SARS-CoV-2 and of the common cold coronaviruses HCoV-NL63, HCoV-OC43 and HCoV-229E were spanned by overlapping peptide pools. The QIAamp micro DNA kit was used to extract genomic DNA from the cultured CD4+ T cells.

The CDR3 holds 17 amino acids from the cysteine to the phenylalanine. The read is trimmed to its CDR3 DNA, 51 bases read in frame from base 1. Trimming removed 5 bases from V and 0 bases from J, leaving 15 bases between the germline ends. Per the germline V gene, SGHRS is the CDR1 and YFSETQ is the CDR2. The sequenced sample was CD4+ T cells from PBMCs cultured with HCoV-OC43 spike peptides, obtained after COVID-19 vaccination. The sample's cell subset or site, from its label and the paper: HCoV-OC43 spike overlapping peptide pool stimulation. This receptor was identified in a human donor who received a COVID-19 vaccine. The V and J genes are TRBV5-1 and TRBJ2-6; confidence is insufficient to name the D gene. The CDR3 here reads CASSRPTTTSGANVLTF. The bases read TGCGCCAGCAGTCGACCGACCACCACCTCTGGGGCCAACGTCCTGACTTTC.